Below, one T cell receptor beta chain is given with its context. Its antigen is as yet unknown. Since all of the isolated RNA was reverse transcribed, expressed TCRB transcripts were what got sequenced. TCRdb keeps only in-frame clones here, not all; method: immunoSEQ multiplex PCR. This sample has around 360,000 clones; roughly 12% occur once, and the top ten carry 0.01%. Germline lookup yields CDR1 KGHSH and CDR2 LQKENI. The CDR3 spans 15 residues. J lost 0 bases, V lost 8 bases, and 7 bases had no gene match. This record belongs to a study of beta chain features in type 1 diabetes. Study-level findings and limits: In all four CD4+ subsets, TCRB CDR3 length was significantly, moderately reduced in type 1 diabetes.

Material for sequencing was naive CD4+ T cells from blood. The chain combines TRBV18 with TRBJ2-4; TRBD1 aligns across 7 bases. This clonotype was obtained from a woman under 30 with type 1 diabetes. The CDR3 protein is CASTSDRIAKNIQYF. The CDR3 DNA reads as TGTGCCAGCACTTCGGACAGGATAGCCAAAAACATTCAGTACTTC.